This entry describes one TCR beta chain. This specimen belongs to a study of OX40 agonist ivuxolimab in advanced cancers. Study-wide context: Ivuxolimab, an agonistic anti-OX40 (CD134) antibody, was given to patients.

Repertoires were generated with immunoSEQ multiplex PCR, while TCRdb's copy carries only in-frame clones and drops some. The sample carries about 90,000 clones, nearly 90% recorded once. The clonotype was recovered from an adult with an advanced solid tumor such as melanoma, head and neck, liver or kidney cancer. Here the sequenced sample was CD4+ or CD8+ T cells sorted from blood, taken in a trial of the OX40 agonist ivuxolimab.

CDR3 nucleotide sequence: TGCGCCAGCAGTGAGTGGTGGACTAGCGGGGGCCTCAATGAGCAGTTCTTC. Its protein is CASSEWWTSGGLNEQFF. J is TRBJ2-1 and V is TRBV10-2, with 13 bases lining up with TRBD2. CDR1 is WSHSY, CDR2 SAAADI, per germline. Trimming took 1 base from V and 6 from J; bases not matched to a gene: 6. There are 17 residues in the CDR3.